The 15 T cell receptor beta chains below were found in one sample sequenced in a study of molecular identifiers for immune sequencing clone quantification. One entry per CDR3 protein results from TCRdb running MiXCR on the PCR reads. The table records 80,000 to 100,000 distinct CDR3 sequences, 20% to 25% of them present only once. Material: naive CD8+ T cells from blood, with Jurkat cell RNA spiked in. The subset denotes: FACS-sorted CD8+CD4-CCR7+CD45RA+ naive T cells. The origin of the receptors is a human donor in good health. Some libraries in this study had Jurkat cell RNA spiked in.

This clonotype has a handful of counts. The rearrangement links TRBV4-1 to TRBJ2-7, with 13 bases fitting TRBD2. CDR3 size: 15 residues. The trim removed 4 bases at V and 3 bases at J, leaving 3 bases unmatched. From germline, CDR1 is MGHRA and CDR2 YSYEKL. DNA of the CDR3: TGCGCCAGCAGCCCGACTAGCGGGGGGAACTACGAGCAGTACTTC. Translated: CASSPTSGGNYEQYF.

In this sample, this clonotype turned up many times. The chain joins TRBV19 to TRBJ1-5, with D possibly TRBD1 on 6 matching bases. Germline CDR1 reads LNHDA; CDR2 reads SQIVND (reference sequence). Between the trimmed V and J ends, which lost 7 bases and 7 bases, there was a span of 11 bases. The CDR3 runs to 12 residues. The CDR3 bases are TGTGCCAGTACTCAGGGGTGGCAGCCCCAGCATTTT. Amino acid sequence: CASTQGWQPQHF.

V usage is TRBV7-9 and J usage is TRBJ2-6; tentatively, D is TRBD1 (6 bases). Per the germline V gene, CDR1 is SEHNR and CDR2 is FQNEAQ (reference sequence). The V and J ends lost 5 bases and 0 bases respectively, with 11 bases between them. The length of the CDR3 is 16 residues. The CDR3 is CASSPGTTSGANVLTF. The CDR3 DNA reads as TGTGCCAGCAGCCCAGGGACAACCTCTGGGGCCAACGTCCTGACTTTC.

This clonotype was seen a single time. This is likely a read error, given that the CDR3 carries no conserved phenylalanine or tryptophan at its end. This sequence joins TRBV6-5 and TRBJ1-2; D unresolved. This CDR3 is built from 17 residues. The ends were cut back, 4 bases at V and 0 bases at J, with 18 bases in the middle. Germline V gives CDR1 MNHEY, CDR2 SVGAGI. This chain's CDR3 is CASSSTRSRSTNYGYTV. The CDR3 region has the DNA TGTGCCAGCAGTTCGACCCGCTCGAGGTCGACTAACTATGGCTACACCGTC.

With respect to this clonotype: With a much larger clone just one base away, this may be a read error. V and J are TRBV5-3 and TRBJ2-5, with D possibly called TRBD1 or TRBD2 (6 bases each). TRBV5-3 is designated an ORF whose function remains uncertain. The length of the CDR3 is 16 residues. This CDR3 is CASSLGSGGLDEPQYF. CDR3 in DNA: TGTGCCAGCAGCTTGGGGTCTGGGGGGCTGGATGAGCCCCAGTACTTC.

At least ten counts were recorded for this clonotype. J is TRBJ1-2 and V is TRBV7-2; the D is unclear. Germline V gene sequence: CDR1 SGHTA, CDR2 FQGNSA. This CDR3 has 13 residues. V was clipped by 2 bases and J by 4 bases, with 8 bases between them. The CDR3 loop reads CASSLMSFYGYTF. In DNA, the CDR3 is TGTGCCAGCAGCTTAATGTCCTTCTATGGCTACACCTTC.

This clonotype was recorded many times. The chain carries TRBV7-2 and TRBJ2-5, with TRBD2 identical over 12 bases. The germline CDR1 and CDR2 sequences are SGHTA and FQGNSA. The ends lost 1 base at V and 4 bases at J; junction bases unmatched: 4. CDR3 length equals 16 residues. CDR3 nucleotide sequence: TGTGCCAGCAGCTTAGGGGCTAGCGGGAGGGTAGAGACCCAGTACTTC. Amino acid sequence: CASSLGASGRVETQYF.

There are many counts of this clonotype. The chain recombines TRBV12-5 with TRBJ2-1; TRBD2 matches at 9 bases. This CDR3 comprises 13 residues. Germline lookup yields CDR1 LGHNT and CDR2 FRNRAP. V trimming: 5 bases; J trimming: 9 bases; junction bases outside the gene matches: 5. The CDR3 region has the DNA TGTGCTAGTGGTCTGGGACTAGCTGGTGAGCAGTTCTTC. Amino acids: CASGLGLAGEQFF.

This clonotype was observed a handful of times. The chain carries TRBV3-1 and TRBJ1-1, with 7 positions matching TRBD1. This CDR3 is 17 amino acids long. V lost 0 bases to trimming and J lost 5 bases; unmatched junction nucleotides: 12. Germline-derived CDR1 and CDR2 are LGHDT and YNNKEL (reference sequence). The CDR3 DNA reads as TGTGCCAGCAGCCAAGAACAGGGGTGGAGGGGAAATACTGAAGCTTTCTTT. Amino acids: CASSQEQGWRGNTEAFF.

As to this clonotype: This sequence may be a read error, since a much larger clone differs from it by one base. The rearrangement links TRBV9 to TRBJ1-3; D call uncertain. V was cut by 4 bases and J by 0 bases, with 14 bases left in between. From germline, CDR1 is SGDLS and CDR2 YYNGEE. The CDR3 covers 16 residues. CDR3 region: CASSPVEEHSGNTIYF. CDR3 DNA sequence: TGTGCCAGCAGCCCGGTGGAAGAACACTCTGGAAACACCATATATTTT.

This clonotype was counted ten times or more. V usage is TRBV30 and J usage is TRBJ2-2; D possibly matches TRBD1 or TRBD2 (5 bases each). Germline V lookup: CDR1 GTSNPN, CDR2 SVGIG (reference sequence). The CDR3 loop spans 14 amino acids. The ends were cut back, 8 bases at V and 0 bases at J, with 13 bases in the middle. CDR3 nucleotides: TGTGCCCGCCTGGGGGAAACGAACACCGGGGAGCTGTTTTTT. Amino acid sequence: CARLGETNTGELFF.

The chain carries TRBV27 and TRBJ2-7; D is undetermined. The CDR3 runs to 14 residues. V lost 8 bases and J lost 2, with 16 bases in between. Per germline, CDR1 MNHEY and CDR2 SMNVEV (reference sequence). The CDR3 is CASRTAVGTYEQYF. CDR3 sequence (DNA): TGTGCCAGCCGTACGGCCGTTGGAACCTACGAGCAGTACTTC.

The rearrangement joins TRBV6-2 or TRBV6-3 to TRBJ2-7, with D uncertain. Germline V gene lookup returns CDR1 MNHEY and CDR2 SVGEGT. The V end was cut by 4 bases, the J end by 2 bases, with 6 bases between. CDR3 length equals 12 residues. CDR3 in amino acids: CASSFGTYEQYF. In nucleotides, the CDR3 is TGTGCCAGCAGTTTTGGAACCTACGAGCAGTACTTC.

This clonotype has just a few counts. This rearrangement joins TRBV9 to TRBJ2-5, with D possibly being TRBD2 (5 bases). CDR3 length equals 16 residues. The V gene's germline CDR1 is SGDLS and CDR2 YYNGEE. The V end lost 0 bases, the J end lost 1 base, and 13 bases lay between the germline ends. The CDR3 spells CASSVGSSRLQETQYF. CDR3 sequence (DNA): TGTGCCAGCAGCGTAGGGTCTAGCAGACTCCAAGAGACCCAGTACTTC.

This clonotype was seen a handful of times. At one end, the junction sequence differs from germline, possibly due to a read error. This chain joins TRBV4-3 and TRBJ2-3, with TRBD1 identical over 8 bases. Looked up from germline, CDR1 is LGHNA and CDR2 is YSLEER. The CDR3 runs to 16 residues. The chain's CDR3 is CVSSQGPGGVTDTQYF. The CDR3 nucleotides read TGCGTCAGCAGCCAAGGGCCAGGGGGCGTCACAGATACGCAGTATTTT.